Below, 26 T cell receptor beta chains from the same sample are listed, as sequenced in a study of shared clonotypes between healthy human individuals. Repertoires were generated with immunoSEQ multiplex PCR, while TCRdb's copy carries only in-frame clones and drops some. The sample consists of fewer than 3 million clones, around 92% of them appearing once. Sequenced: naive CD4+ T cells from PBMCs. Described subset: CD45RA+ positively selected. The source of these receptors is a man between 18 and 29 years old in good health. Some clones in this sample may be carry-over from other donors' samples.

V gene TRBV7-9 combines with J gene TRBJ2-1; 9 nucleotides match TRBD2. V was clipped by 4 bases and J by 0 bases; unmatched bases: 10. Germline lookup yields CDR1 SEHNR and CDR2 FQNEAQ (reference sequence). CDR3 length equals 18 residues. This CDR3 reads CASSSAIGSGSSYNEQFF. CDR3 DNA sequence: TGTGCCAGCAGCTCAGCGATAGGTAGCGGGAGCTCCTACAATGAGCAGTTCTTC.

J is TRBJ2-1 and V is TRBV10-2; TRBD2 aligns across 9 bases. Per germline, CDR1 WSHSY and CDR2 SAAADI. The ends lost 8 bases at V and 7 bases at J; junction bases unmatched: 6. This CDR3 is built from 13 residues. CDR3 region: CASGGLAGNEQFF. The CDR3 bases are TGCGCCAGCGGGGGACTAGCTGGTAATGAGCAGTTCTTC.

The rearrangement joins TRBV4-1 to TRBJ2-7; 7 bases fit TRBD2. This CDR3 contains 16 residues. The V gene end was trimmed by 0 bases and the J gene end by 6 bases; junction bases not matched to a gene: 11. Germline CDR1 and CDR2: MGHRA and YSYEKL. CDR3 in DNA: TGCGCCAGCAGCCAAGATGGGAGGGCCCTTTGGGGCGAGCAGTACTTC. Translation gives CASSQDGRALWGEQYF.

V gene TRBV7-9 combines with J gene TRBJ2-2, with 8 bases matching TRBD1. This CDR3 is 15 amino acids long. Germline-derived CDR1 and CDR2 are SEHNR and FQNEAQ (reference sequence). V shed 1 base, J shed 7 bases, and the junction held 5 bases outside the gene matches. Here the CDR3 reads CASSLGAGTGGELFF. In nucleotides, the CDR3 is TGTGCCAGCAGCTTAGGCGCAGGGACAGGCGGGGAGCTGTTTTTT.

The rearrangement uses TRBV2 and TRBJ2-2; 7 nucleotides align to TRBD1. Germline values: CDR1 SNHLY, CDR2 FYNNEI. The CDR3 is made up of 16 amino acids. V lost 4 bases, J lost 1 base, and 6 bases stayed unmatched. CDR3 sequence: CASSVGGARNTGELFF. The CDR3 region has the DNA TGTGCCAGCAGTGTAGGGGGCGCCAGGAACACCGGGGAGCTGTTTTTT. The whole variable domain, filled in from reference TRBV2 and TRBJ2-2, reads EPEVTQTPSHQVTQMGQEVILRCVPISNHLYFYWYRQILGQKVEFLVSFYNNEISEKSEIFDDQFSVERPDGSNFTLKIRSTKLEDSAMYFCASSVGGARNTGELFFGEGSRLTVL.

This chain connects TRBV11-2 to TRBJ2-5; 11 bases map to TRBD2. The J call is in doubt because the DNA end fits TRBJ2-7 better. This CDR3 comprises 14 residues. Germline CDR1 is SGHAT and CDR2 is FQNNGV. The CDR3 sequence: CASRRTSGPYEQYF. CDR3 in DNA: TGTGCCAGCAGACGGACTAGCGGGCCCTACGAGCAGTACTTC.

The rearrangement uses TRBV27 and TRBJ1-1; D remains ambiguous. Germline lookup yields CDR1 MNHEY and CDR2 SMNVEV (reference sequence). CDR3 length: 13 amino acids. Trimming removed 7 bases from V and 3 bases from J, with 12 bases in between. Here the CDR3 reads CASTGYPDTEAFF. The CDR3 region has the DNA TGTGCCAGCACCGGGTATCCGGACACTGAAGCTTTCTTT.

The gene calls are TRBV5-5 and TRBJ1-5; a weak D match, TRBD1 (5 bases). V was pared by 4 bases and J by 4 bases, with 12 bases between. In germline, CDR1 is SGHKS, CDR2 YYEKEE (reference sequence). This CDR3 has 14 residues. CDR3 region: CASSRDGQNQPQHF. DNA for the CDR3: TGTGCCAGCAGCCGGGACGGACAAAATCAGCCCCAGCATTTT.

The chain links TRBV5-1 to TRBJ1-1, with D hard to call. Trimming removed 6 bases at V and 3 bases at J, with 15 bases between. The V gene's germline CDR1 is SGHRS and CDR2 YFSETQ. CDR3 length: 14 residues. The CDR3 reads CASTPLGPYTEAFF. The CDR3 DNA is TGCGCCAGCACCCCCCTTGGACCCTACACTGAAGCTTTCTTT.

The chain employs TRBV28 and TRBJ2-4; D perhaps matches TRBD1 (6 bases). CDR3 length equals 18 residues. In germline, CDR1 is MDHEN, CDR2 SYDVKM. Trimming stripped 5 bases from V and 0 bases from J, with 20 bases between. CDR3 amino acids: CASSGPNRKGVAKNIQYF. CDR3 DNA sequence: TGTGCCAGCAGTGGACCCAACCGGAAGGGGGTAGCCAAAAACATTCAGTACTTC.

The chain employs TRBV18 and TRBJ2-3; D gene unclear. The CDR3 is 14 residues long. The V gene lost 4 bases and the J gene lost 2 bases, with 10 bases spanning the gap. Germline V CDR1 and CDR2: KGHSH, LQKENI. The CDR3 reads CASSRAADTDTQYF. The CDR3 DNA follows: TGTGCCAGCTCACGGGCAGCCGACACAGATACGCAGTATTTT.

The chain joins TRBV5-1 to TRBJ2-7; 8 bases are shared with TRBD1. The length of the CDR3 is 14 residues. Germline V gives CDR1 SGHRS, CDR2 YFSETQ. The V gene end was trimmed by 5 bases and the J gene end by 5 bases; junction bases not matched to a gene: 9. The DNA for the CDR3 is TGCGCCAGCAGACTCCGGGACAGGTTCCACGAGCAGTACTTC. This sequence encodes CASRLRDRFHEQYF.

The rearrangement uses TRBV7-6 and TRBJ2-5, with D uncertain. Germline V gene sequence: CDR1 SGHVS, CDR2 FNYEAQ. V shed 3 bases and J shed 4 bases, with 9 bases lying between them. This CDR3 is 13 amino acids long. The CDR3 coding sequence is TGTGCCAGCAGCTTGCGACCAGGAGAGACCCAGTACTTC. This gives the protein CASSLRPGETQYF.

This clone appeared a few times. This CDR3 is also generated by other DNA sequences in the sample. The chain has TRBV9 and TRBJ2-2; D is unresolved. Germline V CDR1 and CDR2: SGDLS, YYNGEE. CDR3 length: 14 residues. V shed 0 bases and J shed 1 base, with 4 bases lying between them. CDR3 protein: CASSVVENTGELFF. The CDR3 coding sequence is TGTGCCAGCAGCGTAGTGGAGAACACCGGGGAGCTGTTTTTT.

This chain links TRBV15 with TRBJ2-1; no firm D call. The CDR3 has 13 residues. The germline V gene has CDR1 LNHNV and CDR2 YYDKDF (reference sequence). V lost 7 bases and J lost 1, with 8 bases in between. The CDR3 sequence is CATTRSSYNEQFF. The CDR3 DNA sequence: TGTGCCACCACACGTTCTTCCTACAATGAGCAGTTCTTC. The complete variable domain, with remaining parts taken from reference TRBV15 and TRBJ2-1, reads DAMVIQNPRYQVTQFGKPVTLSCSQTLNHNVMYWYQQKSSQAPKLLFHYYDKDFNNEADTPDNFQSRRPNTSFCFLDIRSPGLGDTAMYLCATTRSSYNEQFFGPGTRLTVL.

The chain is built from TRBV7-2 and TRBJ1-1; D might be TRBD1 (5 bases). Germline CDR1 reads SGHTA; CDR2 reads FQGNSA. This CDR3 has 17 residues. V was pared by 1 base and J by 7 bases, with 22 bases between. The CDR3 nucleotides are TGTGCCAGCAGCTTAGGGTCCAGCGGAAGGGGTAGGCTTGAAGCTTTCTTT. It specifies CASSLGSSGRGRLEAFF.

The genes are TRBV27 and TRBJ2-2; D is undetermined. Per germline, CDR1 MNHEY and CDR2 SMNVEV (reference sequence). This CDR3 has 14 amino acids. V dropped 7 bases and J dropped 2 bases, with 11 bases sitting between them. Here the CDR3 reads CASTPGSNTGELFF. Written as DNA, the CDR3 is TGTGCCAGCACCCCGGGTTCAAACACCGGGGAGCTGTTTTTT.

This clone was seen just once. DNA of the CDR3: TGCGCCAGCAGCTTGGGGGACTACATCAGCCCCCGAGAGACCCAGTACTTC. This translates into CASSLGDYISPRETQYF. The rearrangement joins TRBV5-1 to TRBJ2-5, with 7 bases lining up with TRBD2. V lost 0 bases, J lost 4 bases, and 12 bases stayed unmatched. The CDR3 sequence is 17 residues long. The germline gives CDR1 SGHRS, CDR2 YFSETQ.

This chain uses TRBV27 with TRBJ1-5; D possibly corresponds to TRBD1 (6 bases). Trimming cost V 5 bases and J 4 bases, with 15 bases left between them. The CDR3 extends over 15 amino acids. From germline, CDR1 is MNHEY and CDR2 SMNVEV (reference sequence). CDR3 region: CASSPVGQGNQPQHF. The CDR3 DNA is TGTGCCAGCAGTCCCGTCGGGCAGGGGAATCAGCCCCAGCATTTT.

V and J are TRBV27 and TRBJ1-2, with D perhaps matching TRBD1 (5 bases). The CDR3 is 15 amino acids. Trimming removed 0 bases at V and 4 bases at J, with 12 bases between. Germline V gene data show CDR1 as MNHEY and CDR2 as SMNVEV (reference sequence). CDR3: CASSLSRPGSYGYTF. CDR3 nucleotides: TGTGCCAGCAGTTTATCGCGTCCAGGGAGCTATGGCTACACCTTC.

The rearrangement links TRBV5-1 to TRBJ2-7; a possible D gene is TRBD1 (6 bases). Germline V gene lookup returns CDR1 SGHRS and CDR2 YFSETQ. The CDR3 is made up of 13 amino acids. Trimming removed 2 bases from V and 2 bases from J, with 8 bases in between. In DNA form, the CDR3 reads TGCGCCAGCAGCTTCTCAGGGGCCTACGAGCAGTACTTC. Protein product: CASSFSGAYEQYF.

The chain has TRBV28 and TRBJ2-2; 11 nucleotides align to TRBD1. The CDR3 contains 16 residues. V lost 4 bases to trimming and J lost 4 bases; unmatched junction nucleotides: 5. Germline loops: CDR1 MDHEN, CDR2 SYDVKM. In nucleotides, the CDR3 is TGTGCCAGCAGTTCGGACAGGGGGCCGGCCACCGGGGAGCTGTTTTTT. Protein sequence: CASSSDRGPATGELFF.

The chain has TRBV27 and TRBJ1-5, with TRBD1 as a possible D gene (5 bases). The V and J ends lost 2 bases and 7 bases respectively, with 12 bases between them. There are 14 residues in the CDR3. Germline CDR1 MNHEY, CDR2 SMNVEV (reference sequence). This CDR3 reads CASSLVQGGQPQHF. Here the CDR3 DNA reads TGTGCCAGCAGTTTAGTGCAGGGTGGACAGCCCCAGCATTTT.

The chain recombines TRBV1 with TRBJ2-1; TRBD2 was called by the table and not checked on the DNA. TRBV1 is a pseudogene segment. This CDR3 region has 17 residues. The DNA for the CDR3 is TGCACCAGCAGCCAAGGAAGGCTAGCGGGAGAAGGCGGTGAGCAGTTCTTC. Translating it yields CTSSQGRLAGEGGEQFF.

The J gene is TRBJ1-4, the V gene TRBV7-9, with a weak D call TRBD1 (5 bases). The CDR3 contains 16 residues. The ends were cut back, 5 bases at V and 0 bases at J, with 13 bases in the middle. Germline loops: CDR1 SEHNR, CDR2 FQNEAQ (reference sequence). The DNA of the CDR3 is TGTGCCAGCAGCATTGACAGAAGTCCAACTAATGAAAAACTGTTTTTT. Its protein is CASSIDRSPTNEKLFF.

The chain is built from TRBV2 and TRBJ2-5; 9 nucleotides align to TRBD1. CDR1 is SNHLY, CDR2 FYNNEI, per germline. This CDR3 region has 15 residues. The V segment lost 6 bases and the J segment 5 bases; nucleotides outside the gene matches: 10. The CDR3 coding sequence is TGTGCCAGCAGGAAAGACAGGGGGGGGCAGGAGACCCAGTACTTC. This translates into CASRKDRGGQETQYF.